This T cell receptor beta chain was observed in a study of T cell repertoires in cytomegalovirus infection. For the study at large: The authors used CMV epitopes that were HLA-C-restricted (recently identified) and HLA-B-restricted (well studied). Public TCR beta signature analysis indicated the presence of both CMV infection and matching HLA type.

Whole-study results and caveats: The ex vivo response was dominated by HLA-C-restricted CMV-specific TCR beta clonotypes.

TCRdb redid the calling of the reads with MiXCR, one entry per CDR3 protein. Of approximately 990,000 distinct CDR3 sequences in the sample, about a third were seen once. The CDR3 has 16 residues. Germline assignment: CDR1 MNHEY and CDR2 SMNVEV (reference sequence). Trimming at V came to 5 bases and at J to 10 bases, leaving 14 bases not matched to a gene. As to this clonotype: The antigen remains unidentified.

This TCR was sampled from a human donor in good health (CMV status not recorded). Some clones in this sample may be carry-over from other donors' samples. The V gene is TRBV27, the J gene TRBJ1-6; 7 bases are a match to TRBD1. The sample in question was cultured CD8+ T cells from PBMCs, obtained from culture after CMV antigen stimulation. CDR3 DNA sequence: TGTGCCAGCAGTGACGACAGGGCCGGAGTTTGGTCACCCCTCCACTTT. Its translation: CASSDDRAGVWSPLHF.